Below, 26 T cell receptor beta chains from the same sample are listed, as sequenced in a study of blood T cell repertoires in COVID-19. Sequenced by immunoSEQ multiplex PCR; TCRdb stores in-frame clones only, minus some. The sample includes some 210,000 clones, 75% to 85% of them seen just once. The sequenced sample was PBMCs or T cells enriched from blood (not recorded which). These receptors originate from a man aged 40-49 years who had recovered from COVID-19.

The J gene is TRBJ2-1, the V gene TRBV7-3; TRBD1 matches 7 bases. The germline V gene encodes CDR1 SGHTA and CDR2 FQGTGA. This CDR3 spans 12 amino acids. V trimming: 1 base; J trimming: 10 bases; junction bases outside the gene matches: 1. The CDR3 spells CASSLNRGEQFF. The CDR3 coding sequence is TGTGCCAGCAGCTTAAACAGGGGCGAGCAGTTCTTC.

The V gene is TRBV3-1 (or the pseudogene TRBV3-2), the J gene TRBJ2-7, with 9 bases lining up with TRBD2. The V segment lost 1 base and the J segment 6 bases; nucleotides outside the gene matches: 7. The germline CDR1 and CDR2 sequences are LGHDT and YNNKEL (reference sequence). This CDR3 spans 15 amino acids. The CDR3 here is CASSQGLAGNGEQYF. The CDR3 DNA follows: TGTGCCAGCAGCCAAGGTCTAGCGGGAAACGGCGAGCAGTACTTC.

The V and J genes are TRBV4-1 and TRBJ2-7; D uncertain. This CDR3 has 13 residues. Trimming stripped 4 bases from V and 1 base from J, with 8 bases between. CDR1 and CDR2 from the germline V gene are MGHRA and YSYEKL. The CDR3 is CASSRSLSYEQYF. CDR3 bases: TGCGCCAGCAGCCGATCACTGTCCTACGAGCAGTACTTC.

The J gene is TRBJ1-2, the V gene TRBV4-1; 8 nucleotides match TRBD1. This CDR3 region has 15 residues. CDR1 MGHRA and CDR2 YSYEKL come from the germline V gene. The V segment lost 4 bases and the J segment 6 bases; nucleotides outside the gene matches: 10. Written as DNA, the CDR3 is TGCGCCAGCAGCCCCGGGGAGGGGGGACAGGATGGCTACACCTTC. Translated, it gives CASSPGEGGQDGYTF.

V is TRBV7-8 and J is TRBJ2-2, with D unresolved. V gave up 5 bases and J gave up 4 bases, with 14 bases separating them. CDR3 length equals 15 residues. CDR1 is SGHVS, CDR2 FQNEAQ, per germline. CDR3 residues: CASSPSRAFTGELFF. Written as DNA, the CDR3 is TGTGCCAGCAGCCCATCTCGAGCATTCACCGGGGAGCTGTTTTTT.

The CDR3 nucleotides read TGTGCCAGCAGCCCGGACAGGGCCTCTGGAAACACCATATATTTT. It specifies CASSPDRASGNTIYF. The J gene is TRBJ1-3, the V gene TRBV4-2; TRBD1 agrees at 8 bases. The V and J ends lost 4 bases and 0 bases, in that order; junction bases with no gene match: 2. CDR1 is LGHNA, CDR2 YNFKEQ, per germline. This CDR3 region has 15 residues.

The rearrangement uses TRBV11-2 and TRBJ2-7, with D perhaps matching TRBD1 (7 bases). V lost 4 bases to trimming and J lost 5 bases, with 12 bases between them. This CDR3 has 13 amino acids. Germline assignment: CDR1 SGHAT and CDR2 FQNNGV. The CDR3 coding sequence is TGTGCCAGCAGCTCACAGGGGAGGAACGAGCAGTACTTC. Translated, it gives CASSSQGRNEQYF. Combining the CDR3 with reference TRBV11-2 and TRBJ2-7 gives the whole variable domain EAGVAQSPRYKIIEKRQSVAFWCNPISGHATLYWYQQILGQGPKLLIQFQNNGVVDDSQLPKDRFSAERLKGVDSTLKIQPAKLEDSAVYLCASSSQGRNEQYFGPGTRLTVT.

The table lists this clone with a few counts. Other DNA sequences in the same sample also yield this CDR3. This chain links TRBV7-9 with TRBJ1-1; 8 nucleotides match TRBD1. The CDR3 sequence is 14 residues long. Trimming took 3 bases from V and 5 from J; bases not matched to a gene: 5. Germline loops: CDR1 SEHNR, CDR2 FQNEAQ (reference sequence). DNA of the CDR3: TGTGCCAGCAGCTTTGGACAGGGTGGAACTGAAGCTTTCTTT. Its translation: CASSFGQGGTEAFF.

This clone was detected only a few times. The rearrangement uses TRBV20-1 and TRBJ2-7; 7 bases match TRBD1. With 5 bases clipped from V and 9 bases from J, the junction kept 7 bases outside the gene matches. The length of the CDR3 is 11 residues. The germline V gene has CDR1 DFQATT and CDR2 SNEGSKA (reference sequence). CDR3 in DNA: TGCAGTGCTGATCGTGGGGACAGGCAGTACTTC. This gives the protein CSADRGDRQYF.

The CDR3 DNA follows: TGTGCCATCAGTGAGTCGAAACAGTACAATGAGCAGTTCTTC. Protein product: CAISESKQYNEQFF. V usage is TRBV10-3 and J usage is TRBJ2-1; D call uncertain. Trimming stripped 0 bases from V and 4 bases from J, with 7 bases between. Germline V gene sequence: CDR1 ENHRY, CDR2 SYGVKD. CDR3 length equals 14 residues.

This clone turned up a few times. The chain combines TRBV5-8 with TRBJ2-1, with D possibly being TRBD1 (6 bases). This CDR3 comprises 16 residues. V gave up 0 bases and J gave up 3 bases, with 13 bases separating them. Germline V lookup: CDR1 SGHTS, CDR2 YDEGEE. In DNA, the CDR3 is TGTGCCAGCAGCTTGGTAGGACAGCCGAGCTACAATGAGCAGTTCTTC. Amino acid sequence: CASSLVGQPSYNEQFF.

This clone was seen a single time. The V and J genes are TRBV5-1 and TRBJ2-7, with TRBD2 matching over 8 bases. The CDR3 consists of 14 residues. The junction had 7 bases not matched to a gene; V was cut back by 4 bases and J by 4 bases. Germline V CDR1 and CDR2: SGHRS, YFSETQ. The CDR3 DNA follows: TGCGCCAGCAGCGCGGGACTAGAGGGTTACGAGCAGTACTTC. It yields the protein CASSAGLEGYEQYF.

This sequence joins TRBV19 and TRBJ1-4; 9 bases are shared with TRBD1. This CDR3 contains 15 residues. V was clipped by 4 bases and J by 6 bases; unmatched bases: 6. From germline, CDR1 is LNHDA and CDR2 SQIVND (reference sequence). As DNA, the CDR3 is TGTGCCAGTAGTAGATCGACAGGGGGGGATGAAAAACTGTTTTTT. Its protein product is CASSRSTGGDEKLFF.

The chain is built from TRBV6-5 and TRBJ1-4, with TRBD1 identical over 9 bases. The J segment lost 5 bases and the V segment lost 0 bases, leaving 4 bases of the junction unmatched. This CDR3 spans 16 amino acids. The germline gives CDR1 MNHEY, CDR2 SVGAGI. CDR3 protein: CASSYSWTGANEKLFF. For the CDR3, the DNA is TGTGCCAGCAGTTACTCCTGGACAGGGGCGAATGAAAAACTGTTTTTT.

The chain carries TRBV11-2 and TRBJ2-5; no definite D call. CDR3 length: 13 residues. The V end was cut by 4 bases, the J end by 2 bases, with 8 bases between. In germline, CDR1 is SGHAT, CDR2 FQNNGV. The CDR3 sequence: CASSYGLQETQYF. The CDR3 bases are TGTGCCAGCAGCTATGGGCTTCAAGAGACCCAGTACTTC. Variable domain in full (rest from reference TRBV11-2 and TRBJ2-5): EAGVAQSPRYKIIEKRQSVAFWCNPISGHATLYWYQQILGQGPKLLIQFQNNGVVDDSQLPKDRFSAERLKGVDSTLKIQPAKLEDSAVYLCASSYGLQETQYFGPGTRLLVL.

CDR3 amino acids: CASSSPPGQGRSYEQYF. The CDR3 nucleotides read TGTGCCAGCAGTTCCCCTCCCGGACAGGGACGCTCCTACGAGCAGTACTTC. The chain uses TRBV6-2 or TRBV6-3 and TRBJ2-7; 8 nucleotides match TRBD1. V was pared by 4 bases and J by 0 bases, with 11 bases of the junction left unmatched. Per the germline V gene, CDR1 is MNHEY and CDR2 is SVGEGT. This CDR3 has 17 residues.

This chain links TRBV6-5 with TRBJ1-1; unclear D gene. Germline CDR1 reads MNHEY; CDR2 reads SVGAGI. This CDR3 spans 14 amino acids. V lost 6 bases, J lost 0 bases, and 11 bases lay in between. DNA for the CDR3: TGTGCCAGCAGGGTCTTGGCGGTGAACACTGAAGCTTTCTTT. Encoded protein: CASRVLAVNTEAFF.

The count of this clone is one. The chain uses TRBV7-9 and TRBJ1-2; 7 bases are a match to TRBD1. V lost 5 bases, J lost 8 bases, and 8 bases stayed unmatched. The CDR3 runs to 13 residues. The germline CDR1 and CDR2 sequences are SEHNR and FQNEAQ (reference sequence). This chain's CDR3 is CASSPKGAGGYTF. The CDR3 DNA sequence: TGTGCCAGCAGCCCCAAGGGGGCGGGAGGCTACACCTTC.

The chain is built from TRBV18 and TRBJ2-1; a weak D match, TRBD2 (7 bases). The CDR3 has 17 residues. V was pared by 2 bases and J by 0 bases, with 14 bases between. The V gene's germline CDR1 is KGHSH and CDR2 LQKENI. The chain's CDR3 is CASSPSGGGSSYNEQFF. CDR3 nucleotides: TGTGCCAGCTCACCATCTGGGGGCGGGAGCTCCTACAATGAGCAGTTCTTC.

The chain couples TRBV5-1 to TRBJ1-1; 8 nucleotides line up with TRBD1. Germline CDR1 is SGHRS and CDR2 is YFSETQ. The length of the CDR3 is 15 residues. V dropped 2 bases and J dropped 5; count of bases not matched to a gene: 8. The CDR3 DNA sequence: TGCGCCAGCAGCTTAAGGACAGGGCCCAGGACTGAAGCTTTCTTT. Translation: CASSLRTGPRTEAFF.

The V call is TRBV12-3 or TRBV12-4, the J call TRBJ1-2; D is possibly TRBD1 (6 bases). CDR3 length: 13 residues. Between the trimmed V and J ends, which lost 2 bases and 8 bases, there was a span of 12 bases. CDR3 loop: CASSLQGKRGYTF. The DNA for the CDR3 is TGTGCCAGCAGTTTACAGGGGAAGAGGGGCTACACCTTC.

The rearrangement links TRBV24-1 to TRBJ2-1; 9 nucleotides agree with TRBD2. The CDR3 loop spans 16 amino acids. CDR1 is KGHDR and CDR2 is SFDVKD in the germline V gene. Trimming took 1 base from V and 7 from J; bases not matched to a gene: 7. The CDR3 sequence is CATSDFAGTSTNEQFF. The CDR3 DNA follows: TGTGCCACCAGTGATTTCGCCGGGACTAGCACAAATGAGCAGTTCTTC.

CDR3 amino acids: CASSPRIGGDDRGYTF. CDR3 nucleotides: TGTGCCAGCTCACCACGCATAGGGGGCGATGATAGGGGCTACACCTTC. This chain links TRBV18 with TRBJ1-2; 7 bases are shared with TRBD1. The CDR3 is 16 amino acids. Unmatched junction bases numbered 13, after V lost 1 base and J lost 8 bases. Germline CDR1 reads KGHSH; CDR2 reads LQKENI.

The chain carries TRBV6-5 and TRBJ1-2, with D perhaps TRBD1 (5 bases). Germline lookup yields CDR1 MNHEY and CDR2 SVGAGI. The CDR3 is 14 residues long. V gave up 7 bases and J gave up 0 bases, with 12 bases separating them. This CDR3 reads CASIYRSSNYGYTF. The DNA of the CDR3 is TGTGCCAGCATCTACAGGAGTTCTAACTATGGCTACACCTTC.

This clone was seen a handful of times. In nucleotides, the CDR3 is TGTGCCAGCTCACCAGTGGACAGCTCCTACAATGAGCAGTTCTTC. It specifies CASSPVDSSYNEQFF. The chain joins TRBV18 to TRBJ2-1; tentatively, D is TRBD1 (6 bases). This CDR3 has 15 residues. Germline-derived CDR1 and CDR2 are KGHSH and LQKENI. V gave up 2 bases and J gave up 0 bases, with 8 bases separating them.

This clone was counted only a few times. The chain links TRBV5-1 to TRBJ2-5, with 9 bases fitting TRBD1. The CDR3 contains 14 residues. From germline, CDR1 is SGHRS and CDR2 YFSETQ. The V and J ends lost 5 bases and 5 bases, in that order; junction bases with no gene match: 7. CDR3 residues: CASRPGQGFETQYF. CDR3 nucleotide sequence: TGCGCCAGCAGACCGGGACAGGGATTCGAGACCCAGTACTTC.